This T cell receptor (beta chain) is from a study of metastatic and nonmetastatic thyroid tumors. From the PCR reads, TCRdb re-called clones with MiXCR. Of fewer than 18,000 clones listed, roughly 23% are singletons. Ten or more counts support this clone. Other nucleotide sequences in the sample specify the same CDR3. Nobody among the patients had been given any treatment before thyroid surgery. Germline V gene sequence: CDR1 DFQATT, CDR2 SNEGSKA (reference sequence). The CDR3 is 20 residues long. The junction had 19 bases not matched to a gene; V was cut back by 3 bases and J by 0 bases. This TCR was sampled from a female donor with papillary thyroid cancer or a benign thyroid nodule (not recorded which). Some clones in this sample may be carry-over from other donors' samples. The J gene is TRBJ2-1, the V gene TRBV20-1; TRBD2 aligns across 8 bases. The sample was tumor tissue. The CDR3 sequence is CSASARRAGVTGSSYNEQFF. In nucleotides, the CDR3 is TGCAGTGCTAGTGCCCGGCGAGCGGGAGTGACGGGGAGCTCCTACAATGAGCAGTTCTTC.